This is a list of T cell receptor beta chains from one sample in a study of cytomegalovirus exposure and HLA in healthy donors. Clones were read by immunoSEQ multiplex PCR, and TCRdb kept only the in-frame ones, dropping some. Here the sample spans 150,000 or so clones, approximately 84% being singletons. Sequenced material: PBMCs. These receptors originate from a man under 40 in good health and CMV-seropositive. The CDR3 runs from the conserved cysteine through the conserved F or W. Each record gives: CDR3 protein, CDR3 DNA, J gene, V gene, clone size, D gene. D genes are given only for firm matches. Size values are once, few and many counts, or a class for expanded clones, and some rows have none.

CDR3: CASSLGLNGYGYTF
DNA: TGCGCCAGCAGCTTGGGTCTGAACGGCTATGGCTACACCTTC
J: TRBJ1-2
V: TRBV5-1
size: -
D: -

CDR3: CATSGGQAANYGYTF
DNA: TGTGCCACCAGCGGCGGACAGGCCGCTAACTATGGCTACACCTTC
J: TRBJ1-2
V: TRBV15
size: -
D: TRBD1

CDR3: CASSPAGGGYNEQFF
DNA: TGCGCCAGCAGCCCTGCGGGCGGGGGTTACAATGAGCAGTTCTTC
J: TRBJ2-1
V: TRBV4-1
size: -
D: TRBD2

CDR3: CASSLDGGGTYEQYF
DNA: TGTGCCAGCAGCTTAGATGGGGGGGGGACCTACGAGCAGTACTTC
J: TRBJ2-7
V: TRBV7-3
size: -
D: TRBD2

CDR3: CASSETGGYQPQHF
DNA: TGTGCCAGCAGTGAAACAGGGGGGTATCAGCCCCAGCATTTT
J: TRBJ1-5
V: TRBV2
size: -
D: TRBD1

CDR3: CASSVQGTQETQYF
DNA: TGTGCCAGCAGTGTACAGGGGACCCAAGAGACCCAGTACTTC
J: TRBJ2-5
V: TRBV6-1
size: -
D: TRBD1

CDR3: CASSVTSGPDYNEQFF
DNA: TGTGCCAGCAGTGTTACTAGCGGGCCCGACTACAATGAGCAGTTCTTC
J: TRBJ2-1
V: TRBV28
size: -
D: TRBD2

CDR3: CASSLVIGGPYNEQFF
DNA: TGTGCCAGCAGCTTAGTCATCGGGGGTCCCTATAATGAGCAGTTCTTC
J: TRBJ2-1
V: TRBV7-9
size: -
D: -

CDR3: CASRTDGGNTEAFF
DNA: TGCGCCAGTAGGACTGACGGAGGGAACACTGAAGCTTTCTTT
J: TRBJ1-1
V: TRBV19
size: once
D: -

CDR3: CASTDDNGRQGARYGNTGELFF
DNA: TGTGCCAGCACCGACGATAATGGACGACAGGGGGCTAGGTACGGGAACACCGGGGAGCTGTTTTTT
J: TRBJ2-2
V: TRBV28
size: -
D: TRBD1

CDR3: CASSKGLAGGGDTQYF
DNA: TGTGCCAGCAGCAAGGGACTAGCGGGGGGCGGGGATACGCAGTATTTT
J: TRBJ2-3
V: TRBV11-3
size: -
D: TRBD2

CDR3: CASSLGGYGYTF
DNA: TGTGCCAGCAGTTTGGGGGGCTATGGCTACACCTTC
J: TRBJ1-2
V: TRBV6-5
size: few
D: -

CDR3: CASSSRQGRTNEKLFF
DNA: TGTGCCAGCAGCTCCCGACAGGGTAGGACTAATGAAAAACTGTTTTTT
J: TRBJ1-4
V: TRBV7-9
size: few
D: TRBD1

CDR3: CAWRGTSSHTSTDTQYF
DNA: TGTGCCTGGAGGGGGACTAGCTCCCACACTAGCACAGATACGCAGTATTTT
J: TRBJ2-3
V: TRBV30
size: -
D: TRBD2

CDR3: CASRGDRGKAGGLYNEQFF
DNA: TGTGCCAGCAGGGGGGACAGGGGAAAAGCGGGGGGCTTATACAATGAGCAGTTCTTC
J: TRBJ2-1
V: TRBV28
size: -
D: -

CDR3: CASSLQTRGGTQYF
DNA: TGTGCCAGCAGCCTACAAACTAGAGGAGGGACCCAGTACTTC
J: TRBJ2-5
V: TRBV7-3
size: -
D: -

CDR3: CASSMDRFNYGYTF
DNA: TGTGCCAGCAGTATGGACAGATTTAACTATGGCTACACCTTC
J: TRBJ1-2
V: TRBV28
size: -
D: -

CDR3: CASSLPQGSAGELFF
DNA: TGTGCCAGCAGTTTACCACAGGGGTCGGCCGGGGAGCTGTTTTTT
J: TRBJ2-2
V: TRBV28
size: -
D: TRBD1

CDR3: CASSYGQRNEQFF
DNA: TGTGCCAGCAGTTACGGGCAGCGGAATGAGCAGTTCTTC
J: TRBJ2-1
V: TRBV6-5
size: -
D: -

CDR3: CASSTSGGGGGAETQYF
DNA: TGTGCCAGCAGCACATCGGGAGGGGGCGGGGGGGCGGAGACCCAGTACTTC
J: TRBJ2-5
V: TRBV7-8
size: -
D: TRBD2

CDR3: CASSLILAGVSEQFF
DNA: TGTGCCAGCAGCTTAATACTAGCGGGAGTAAGTGAGCAGTTCTTC
J: TRBJ2-1
V: TRBV7-8
size: -
D: TRBD2

CDR3: CAISGTGRTGELFF
DNA: TGTGCCATCAGCGGGACAGGGAGGACCGGGGAGCTGTTTTTT
J: TRBJ2-2
V: TRBV10-3
size: few
D: TRBD1

CDR3: CASSEPRTGGDNYGYTF
DNA: TGTGCCAGCAGTGAACCGCGGACAGGGGGTGATAACTATGGCTACACCTTC
J: TRBJ1-2
V: TRBV6-1
size: -
D: TRBD1

CDR3: CASSQVGTGSGYTF
DNA: TGCGCCAGCAGCCAAGTGGGGACAGGGAGTGGCTACACCTTC
J: TRBJ1-2
V: TRBV4-1
size: -
D: TRBD1

CDR3: CASRNKGLAGNEQFF
DNA: TGTGCCAGCAGAAACAAAGGACTAGCGGGGAATGAGCAGTTCTTC
J: TRBJ2-1
V: TRBV6-6
size: few
D: TRBD2

CDR3: CASSRTSGGSRETQYF
DNA: TGCGCCAGCAGTAGGACTAGCGGGGGGTCTAGAGAGACCCAGTACTTC
J: TRBJ2-5
V: TRBV10-2
size: -
D: TRBD2

CDR3: CASSVGGSSGANVLTF
DNA: TGTGCCAGCAGCGTAGGTGGGAGCTCTGGGGCCAACGTCCTGACTTTC
J: TRBJ2-6
V: TRBV9
size: -
D: -

CDR3: CAWSVPVPGTQYF
DNA: TGTGCCTGGAGTGTACCCGTCCCAGGGACCCAGTACTTC
J: TRBJ2-5
V: TRBV30
size: -
D: -

CDR3: CASSKGQEANEKLFF
DNA: TGCGCCAGCAGCAAAGGACAGGAAGCTAATGAAAAACTGTTTTTT
J: TRBJ1-4
V: TRBV5-1
size: -
D: TRBD1

CDR3: CASSYGTGKGGYTF
DNA: TGTGCCAGCAGTTACGGGACAGGGAAGGGTGGCTACACCTTC
J: TRBJ1-2
V: TRBV6-6
size: -
D: TRBD1

CDR3: CASTSGGGANTEAFF
DNA: TGTGCCAGCACCTCGGGAGGGGGCGCGAACACTGAAGCTTTCTTT
J: TRBJ1-1
V: TRBV6-1
size: -
D: TRBD1

CDR3: CASTERLQSSYEQYF
DNA: TGTGCCAGCACTGAAAGACTCCAGAGCTCCTACGAGCAGTACTTC
J: TRBJ2-7
V: TRBV2
size: -
D: -

CDR3: CASGQGESSYNEQFF
DNA: TGTGCCAGCGGACAGGGGGAGAGCTCCTACAATGAGCAGTTCTTC
J: TRBJ2-1
V: TRBV6-5
size: -
D: TRBD1

CDR3: CASSQDRTSGSKQFF
DNA: TGCGCCAGCAGCCAGGATCGGACTAGCGGGAGTAAGCAGTTCTTC
J: TRBJ2-1
V: TRBV4-1
size: -
D: TRBD2

CDR3: CASSPLVGAPTQYF
DNA: TGCGCCAGCAGCCCGTTGGTAGGGGCACCTACGCAGTATTTT
J: TRBJ2-3
V: TRBV4-1
size: -
D: -

CDR3: CASSPDQGAWRRGMSGELFF
DNA: TGCGCCAGCAGCCCGGACCAAGGGGCATGGCGTCGAGGCATGTCCGGGGAGCTGTTTTTT
J: TRBJ2-2
V: TRBV4-1
size: -
D: -

CDR3: CASSLQGASYNGYTF
DNA: TGTGCCAGCAGCTTACAGGGGGCTTCGTATAATGGCTACACCTTC
J: TRBJ1-2
V: TRBV5-4
size: -
D: TRBD1

CDR3: CASSLVTGAFF
DNA: TGTGCCAGCAGTTTAGTGACAGGAGCTTTCTTT
J: TRBJ1-1
V: TRBV28
size: -
D: -

CDR3: CASSLGTSGTYEQYF
DNA: TGTGCCAGCAGCTTAGGGACTAGCGGGACCTACGAGCAGTACTTC
J: TRBJ2-7
V: TRBV7-2
size: once
D: TRBD2

CDR3: CASSMPGAPGDGYTF
DNA: TGTGCCAGTAGTATGCCAGGGGCCCCTGGAGATGGCTACACCTTC
J: TRBJ1-2
V: TRBV19
size: -
D: -

CDR3: CASSYKFRGRDQPQHF
DNA: TGTGCCAGCAGTTACAAATTCAGGGGGCGAGATCAGCCCCAGCATTTT
J: TRBJ1-5
V: TRBV6-5
size: -
D: TRBD1

CDR3: CASSKTGDQPQHF
DNA: TGTGCCAGTAGTAAAACAGGGGATCAGCCCCAGCATTTT
J: TRBJ1-5
V: TRBV19
size: once
D: TRBD1

CDR3: CASSSPGQGSNEQYF
DNA: TGTGCCAGCAGCTCTCCCGGACAGGGGTCGAACGAGCAGTACTTC
J: TRBJ2-7
V: TRBV7-9
size: -
D: TRBD1

CDR3: CASSPSGFSGELFF
DNA: TGTGCCAGCAGCCCTTCCGGGTTTTCCGGGGAGCTGTTTTTT
J: TRBJ2-2
V: TRBV7-9
size: -
D: -

CDR3: CASSSQGAGETDTQYF
DNA: TGTGCCAGCAGCTCTCAGGGGGCTGGAGAAACAGATACGCAGTATTTT
J: TRBJ2-3
V: TRBV7-8
size: -
D: TRBD1

CDR3: CASSLVPGASTDTQYF
DNA: TGTGCCAGCAGCTTAGTTCCAGGCGCTAGCACAGATACGCAGTATTTT
J: TRBJ2-3
V: TRBV7-3
size: once
D: -

CDR3: CASSISLRVEQYF
DNA: TGTGCCAGTAGTATTTCGTTGCGGGTCGAGCAGTACTTC
J: TRBJ2-7
V: TRBV19
size: -
D: -

CDR3: CASSHRLGRSEQYF
DNA: TGTGCCAGCAGCCACCGCCTCGGGAGAAGCGAGCAGTACTTC
J: TRBJ2-7
V: TRBV11-3
size: once
D: -

CDR3: CASSQVLSSNQPQHF
DNA: TGTGCCAGCAGCCAGGTTTTGAGTAGCAATCAGCCCCAGCATTTT
J: TRBJ1-5
V: TRBV4-2
size: -
D: -

CDR3: CASRWRGQGLRYQETQYF
DNA: TGTGCCAGCAGATGGAGAGGACAGGGGCTTCGTTACCAAGAGACCCAGTACTTC
J: TRBJ2-5
V: TRBV13
size: few
D: TRBD1

CDR3: CASSYSSGGNEKLFF
DNA: TGTGCCAGCAGTTACTCGTCCGGGGGTAATGAAAAACTGTTTTTT
J: TRBJ1-4
V: TRBV6-5
size: few
D: -